Shown below are 3 T cell receptor beta chains from a single sample sequenced in a study of T cell clonality in common variable immunodeficiency. General study findings and limits: Fewer deletions and N-nucleotide insertions were reportedly seen in common variable immunodeficiency TCR beta sequences.

TCRdb's copy holds only in-frame clones and misses some; the assay was immunoSEQ multiplex PCR. The profile covers roughly 42,000 clones, none occurring a single time. Antigen specificity for these receptors is unknown. The sequenced material came from peripheral blood mononuclear cells. These receptors originate from a human donor with common variable immunodeficiency.

Turning to this clone: The junction does not match germline at one end; this may be a read error. CDR3 sequence reads: CASRFGAGDSPLHF. Incomplete CDR3 DNA: TGTGCCAGCCGCTTTGGGGCGGGGGATTCACCC. The J gene is TRBJ1-6, the V gene TRBV7-9, with D possibly TRBD1 on 5 matching bases. The read gets to within 3 residues of the CDR3 end, and the germline J gene fills in the rest. Per germline, CDR1 SEHNR and CDR2 FQNEAQ (reference sequence). There are 14 residues in the CDR3.

This clone was seen at least ten times. The read ends 3 residues before the CDR3 terminus; that terminus is restored from the germline J gene. The chain is built from TRBV19 and TRBJ2-4, with TRBD2 identical over 11 bases. Germline CDR1 and CDR2: LNHDA and SQIVND (reference sequence). This CDR3 has 17 amino acids. With 4 bases clipped from V and 6 bases from J, the junction kept 11 bases outside the gene matches. CDR3 region: CASSTDQTSGVRNIQYF. CDR3 bases read: TGTGCCAGTAGTACCGATCAGACTAGCGGGGTAAGAAACATT. The full variable domain, its missing parts supplied by reference TRBV19 and TRBJ2-4, is DGGITQSPKYLFRKEGQNVTLSCEQNLNHDAMYWYRQDPGQGLRLIYYSQIVNDFQKGDIAEGYSVSREKKESFPLTVTSAQKNPTAFYLCASSTDQTSGVRNIQYFGAGTRLSVL.

This clone was observed at least ten times. The read falls 3 residues short of the CDR3 end, and the missing part is taken from the germline J gene. The chain uses TRBV19 and TRBJ2-3, with D maybe TRBD2 (6 bases). The CDR3 covers 15 residues. CDR1 is LNHDA and CDR2 is SQIVND in the germline V gene (reference sequence). V was clipped by 7 bases and J by 0 bases, with 14 bases between them. CDR3 bases read: TGTGCCAGTATTCCCCGGGCGGGGAGCACAGATACG. Translation gives CASIPRAGSTDT. The entire CDR3 protein is CASIPRAGSTDTQYF. Full variable domain (outside the CDR3, taken from reference TRBV19 and TRBJ2-3): DGGITQSPKYLFRKEGQNVTLSCEQNLNHDAMYWYRQDPGQGLRLIYYSQIVNDFQKGDIAEGYSVSREKKESFPLTVTSAQKNPTAFYLCASIPRAGSTDTQYFGPGTRLTVL.